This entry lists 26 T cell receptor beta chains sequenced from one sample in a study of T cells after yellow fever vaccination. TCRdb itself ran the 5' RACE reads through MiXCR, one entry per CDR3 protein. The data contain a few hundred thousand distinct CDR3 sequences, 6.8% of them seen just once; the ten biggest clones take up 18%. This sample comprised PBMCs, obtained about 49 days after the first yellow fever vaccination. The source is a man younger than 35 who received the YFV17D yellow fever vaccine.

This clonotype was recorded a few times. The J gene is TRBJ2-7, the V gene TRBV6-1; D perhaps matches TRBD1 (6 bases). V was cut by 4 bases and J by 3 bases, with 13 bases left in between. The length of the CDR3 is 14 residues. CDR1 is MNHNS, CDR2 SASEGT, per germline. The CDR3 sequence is CASSAGTTGYEQYV. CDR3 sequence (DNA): TGTGCCAGCAGTGCCGGAACGACAGGCTACGAGCAGTACGTC.

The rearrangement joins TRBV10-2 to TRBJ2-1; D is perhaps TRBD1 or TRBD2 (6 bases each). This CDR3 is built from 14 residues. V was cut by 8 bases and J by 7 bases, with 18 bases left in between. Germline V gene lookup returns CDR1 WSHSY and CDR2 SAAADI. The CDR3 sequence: CASLMGGLGNEQFF. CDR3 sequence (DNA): TGCGCCAGCCTAATGGGGGGCCTGGGGAATGAGCAGTTCTTC.

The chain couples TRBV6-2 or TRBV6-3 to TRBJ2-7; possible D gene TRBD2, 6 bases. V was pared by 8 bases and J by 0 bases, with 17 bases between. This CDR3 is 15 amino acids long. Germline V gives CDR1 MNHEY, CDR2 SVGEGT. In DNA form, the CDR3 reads TGTGCCAGCGGTCGCGGCGGGGTGAGCTCCTACGAGCAGTACGTC. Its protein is CASGRGGVSSYEQYV.

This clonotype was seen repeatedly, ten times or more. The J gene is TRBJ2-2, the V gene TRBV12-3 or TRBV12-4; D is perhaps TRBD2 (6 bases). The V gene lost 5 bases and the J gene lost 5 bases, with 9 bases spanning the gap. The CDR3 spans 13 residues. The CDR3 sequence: CASSRGTTGELFF. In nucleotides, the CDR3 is TGTGCCAGCAGTCGTGGGACTACCGGGGAGCTGTTTTTT.

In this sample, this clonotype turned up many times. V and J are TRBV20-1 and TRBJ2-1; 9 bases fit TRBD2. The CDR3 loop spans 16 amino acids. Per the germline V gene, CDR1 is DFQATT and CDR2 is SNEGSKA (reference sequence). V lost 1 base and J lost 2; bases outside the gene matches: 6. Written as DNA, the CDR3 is TGCAGTGCTAGAGGTTCTAGCGGGGAGACCTACAATGAGCAGTTCTTC. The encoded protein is CSARGSSGETYNEQFF.

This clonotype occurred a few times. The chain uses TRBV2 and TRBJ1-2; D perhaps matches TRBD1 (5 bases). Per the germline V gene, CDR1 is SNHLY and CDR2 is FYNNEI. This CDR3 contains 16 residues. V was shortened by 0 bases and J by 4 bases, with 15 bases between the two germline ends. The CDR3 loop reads CASSEALGGGAYGYTF. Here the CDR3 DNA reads TGTGCCAGCAGTGAAGCGCTTGGGGGGGGAGCCTATGGCTACACCTTC.

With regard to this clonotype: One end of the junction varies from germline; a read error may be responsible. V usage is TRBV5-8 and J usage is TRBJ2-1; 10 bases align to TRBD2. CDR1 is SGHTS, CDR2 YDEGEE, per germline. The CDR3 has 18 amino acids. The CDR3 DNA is TGTGCCATCAGCGCTGGGCTAGCGGGGGTTGTTCCCAACAATGAGCAGTTCTTC. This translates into CAISAGLAGVVPNNEQFF.

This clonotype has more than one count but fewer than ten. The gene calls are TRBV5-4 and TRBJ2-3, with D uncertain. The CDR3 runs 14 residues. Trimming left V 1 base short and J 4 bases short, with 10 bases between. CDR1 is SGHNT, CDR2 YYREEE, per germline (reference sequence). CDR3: CASSLWLGPDTQYF. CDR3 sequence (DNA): TGTGCCAGCAGCTTGTGGCTAGGCCCAGATACGCAGTATTTT. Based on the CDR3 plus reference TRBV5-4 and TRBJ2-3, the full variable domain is ETGVTQSPTHLIKTRGQQVTLRCSSQSGHNTVSWYQQALGQGPQFIFQYYREEENGRGNFPPRFSGLQFPNYSSELNVNALELDDSALYLCASSLWLGPDTQYFGPGTRLTVL.

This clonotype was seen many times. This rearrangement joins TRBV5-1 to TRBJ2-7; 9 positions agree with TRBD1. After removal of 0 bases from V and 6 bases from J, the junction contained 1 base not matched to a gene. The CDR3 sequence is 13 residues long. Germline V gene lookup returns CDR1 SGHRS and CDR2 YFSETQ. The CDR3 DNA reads TGCGCCAGCAGCTTGGGGACAGGGGCCGAGCAGTACTTC. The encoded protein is CASSLGTGAEQYF.

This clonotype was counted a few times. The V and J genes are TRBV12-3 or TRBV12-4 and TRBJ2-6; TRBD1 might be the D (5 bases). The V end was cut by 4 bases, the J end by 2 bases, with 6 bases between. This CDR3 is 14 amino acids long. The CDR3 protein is CASSSDTGANVLTF. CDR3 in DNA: TGTGCCAGCAGTTCGGACACTGGGGCCAACGTCCTGACTTTC.

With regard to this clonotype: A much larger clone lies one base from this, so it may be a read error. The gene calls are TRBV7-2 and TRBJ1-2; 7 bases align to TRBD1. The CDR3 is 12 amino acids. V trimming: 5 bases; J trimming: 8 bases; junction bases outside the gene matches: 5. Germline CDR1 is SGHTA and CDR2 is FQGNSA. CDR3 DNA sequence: TGTGCCAGCAGCCCTCAGGGGGTCGGCTACACCTTC. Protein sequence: CASSPQGVGYTF.

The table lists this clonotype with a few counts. The CDR3 is CASSLLWGRNVYEQYF. The CDR3 DNA follows: TGCGCCAGCAGCTTGTTATGGGGACGGAACGTCTACGAGCAGTACTTC. The V and J genes are TRBV5-1 and TRBJ2-7; D is tentatively TRBD1 or TRBD2 (5 bases each). The ends were cut back, 1 base at V and 3 bases at J, with 17 bases in the middle. Germline CDR1 reads SGHRS; CDR2 reads YFSETQ. The length of the CDR3 is 16 residues.

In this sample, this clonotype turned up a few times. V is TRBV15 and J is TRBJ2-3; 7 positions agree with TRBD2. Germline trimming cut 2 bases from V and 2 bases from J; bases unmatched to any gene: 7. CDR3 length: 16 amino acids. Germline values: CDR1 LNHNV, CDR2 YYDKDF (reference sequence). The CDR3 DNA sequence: TGTGCCACCAGCAGATCGGGGGGTATTAACACAGATACGCAGTATTTT. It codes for CATSRSGGINTDTQYF.

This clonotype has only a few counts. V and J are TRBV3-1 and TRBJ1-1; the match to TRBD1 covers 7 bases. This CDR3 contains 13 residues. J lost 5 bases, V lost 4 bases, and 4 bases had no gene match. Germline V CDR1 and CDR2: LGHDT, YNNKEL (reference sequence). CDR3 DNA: TGTGCCAGCAGCCTACAGGGGAAGACTGAAGCTTTCTTT. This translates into CASSLQGKTEAFF. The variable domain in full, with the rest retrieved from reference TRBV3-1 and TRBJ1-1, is DTAVSQTPKYLVTQMGNDKSIKCEQNLGHDTMYWYKQDSKKFLKIMFSYNNKELIINETVPNRFSPKSPDKAHLNLHINSLELGDSAVYFCASSLQGKTEAFFGQGTRLTVV.

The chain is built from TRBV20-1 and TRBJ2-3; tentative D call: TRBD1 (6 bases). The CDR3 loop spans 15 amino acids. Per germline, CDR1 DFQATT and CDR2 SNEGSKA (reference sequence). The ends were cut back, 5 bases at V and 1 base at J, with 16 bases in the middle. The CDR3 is CSARQDRGGTDTQYF. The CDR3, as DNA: TGCAGTGCTCGACAGGACAGAGGAGGCACAGATACGCAGTATTTT.

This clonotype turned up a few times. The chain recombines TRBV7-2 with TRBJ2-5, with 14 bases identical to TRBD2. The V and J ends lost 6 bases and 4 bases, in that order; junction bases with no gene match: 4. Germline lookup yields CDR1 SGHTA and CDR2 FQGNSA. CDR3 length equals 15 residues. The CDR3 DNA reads TGTGCCAGCAGTTTCGGGACTAGCGGGGGAGAGACCCAGTACTTC. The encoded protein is CASSFGTSGGETQYF.

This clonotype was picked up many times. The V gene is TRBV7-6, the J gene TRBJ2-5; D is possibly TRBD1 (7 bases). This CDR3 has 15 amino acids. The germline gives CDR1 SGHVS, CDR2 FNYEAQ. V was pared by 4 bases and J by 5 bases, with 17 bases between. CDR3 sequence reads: CASSYGRQGWETQYF. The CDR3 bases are TGTGCCAGCAGCTACGGGAGACAGGGCTGGGAGACCCAGTACTTC.

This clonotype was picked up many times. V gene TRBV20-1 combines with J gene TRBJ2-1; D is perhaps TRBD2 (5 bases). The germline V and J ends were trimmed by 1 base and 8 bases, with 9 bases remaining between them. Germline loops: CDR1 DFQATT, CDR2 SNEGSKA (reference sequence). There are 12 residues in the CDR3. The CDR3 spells CSARGLADEQFF. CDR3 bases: TGCAGTGCTAGAGGCCTAGCAGATGAGCAGTTCTTC.

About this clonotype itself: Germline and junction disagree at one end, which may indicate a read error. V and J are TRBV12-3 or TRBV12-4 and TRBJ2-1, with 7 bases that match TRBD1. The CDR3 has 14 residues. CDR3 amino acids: CASSNLDRANEQSF. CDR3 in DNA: TGTGCCAGCAGTAACCTAGACAGGGCAAATGAGCAGTCCTTC.

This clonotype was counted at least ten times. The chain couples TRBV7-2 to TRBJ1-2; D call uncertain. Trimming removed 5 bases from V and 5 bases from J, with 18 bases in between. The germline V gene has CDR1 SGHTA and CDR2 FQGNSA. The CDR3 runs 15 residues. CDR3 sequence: CASSDAQGPGYGYTF. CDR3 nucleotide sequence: TGTGCCAGCAGCGACGCCCAAGGCCCCGGGTATGGCTACACCTTC.

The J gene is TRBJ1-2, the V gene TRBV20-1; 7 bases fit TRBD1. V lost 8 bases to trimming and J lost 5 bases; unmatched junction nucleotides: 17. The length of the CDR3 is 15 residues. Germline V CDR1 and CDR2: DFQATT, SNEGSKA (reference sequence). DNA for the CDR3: TGCAGTCCAGATAGAGGGGGCAGGGGAGGATATGGCTACACCTTC. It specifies CSPDRGGRGGYGYTF.

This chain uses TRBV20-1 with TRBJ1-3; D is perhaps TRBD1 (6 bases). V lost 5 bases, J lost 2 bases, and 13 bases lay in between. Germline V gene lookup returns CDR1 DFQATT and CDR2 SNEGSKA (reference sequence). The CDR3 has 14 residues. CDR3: CSASYREAGNTIYF. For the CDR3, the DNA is TGCAGTGCTTCTTACAGGGAAGCTGGAAACACCATATATTTT.

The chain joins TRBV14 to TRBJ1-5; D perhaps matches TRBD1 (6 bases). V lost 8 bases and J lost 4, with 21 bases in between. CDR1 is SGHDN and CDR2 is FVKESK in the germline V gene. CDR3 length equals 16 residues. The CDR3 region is CASQLSTRGLNQPQHF. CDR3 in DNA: TGTGCCAGCCAACTTTCGACCAGGGGTCTTAATCAGCCCCAGCATTTT.

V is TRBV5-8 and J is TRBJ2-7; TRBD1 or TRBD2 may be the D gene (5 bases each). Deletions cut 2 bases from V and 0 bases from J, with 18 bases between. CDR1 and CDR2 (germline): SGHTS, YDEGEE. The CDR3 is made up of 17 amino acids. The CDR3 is CASSFGGAAGVSYEQYF. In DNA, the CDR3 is TGTGCCAGCAGCTTCGGTGGGGCAGCCGGGGTCTCCTACGAGCAGTACTTC.

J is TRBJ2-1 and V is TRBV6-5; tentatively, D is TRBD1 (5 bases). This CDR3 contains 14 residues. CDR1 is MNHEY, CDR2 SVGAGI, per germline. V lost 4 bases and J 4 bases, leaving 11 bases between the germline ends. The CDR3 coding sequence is TGTGCCAGCAGTTCCCGACAGATTTACAATGAGCAGTTCTTC. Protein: CASSSRQIYNEQFF.

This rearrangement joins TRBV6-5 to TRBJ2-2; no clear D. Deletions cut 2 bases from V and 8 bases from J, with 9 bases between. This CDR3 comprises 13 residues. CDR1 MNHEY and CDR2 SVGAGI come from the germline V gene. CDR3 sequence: CASSYTNRGELFF. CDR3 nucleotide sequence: TGTGCCAGCAGTTACACCAATCGGGGGGAGCTGTTTTTT.